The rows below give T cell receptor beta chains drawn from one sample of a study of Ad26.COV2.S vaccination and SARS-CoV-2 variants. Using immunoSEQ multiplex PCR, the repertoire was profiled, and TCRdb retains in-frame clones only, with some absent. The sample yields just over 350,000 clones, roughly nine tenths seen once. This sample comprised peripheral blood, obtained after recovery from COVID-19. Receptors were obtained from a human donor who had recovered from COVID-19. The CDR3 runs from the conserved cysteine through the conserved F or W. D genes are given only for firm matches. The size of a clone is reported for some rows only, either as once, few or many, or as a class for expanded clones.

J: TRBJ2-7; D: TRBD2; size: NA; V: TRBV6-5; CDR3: CASGLAGRYEQYF; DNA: TGTGCCAGTGGACTAGCGGGGCGATACGAGCAGTACTTC
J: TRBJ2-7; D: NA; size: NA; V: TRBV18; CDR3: CASSPREIYEQYF; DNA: TGTGCCAGCTCACCTAGGGAGATCTACGAGCAGTACTTC
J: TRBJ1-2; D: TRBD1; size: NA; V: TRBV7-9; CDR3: CASSSTGNGYTF; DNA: TGTGCCAGCAGCTCGACAGGGAATGGCTACACCTTC
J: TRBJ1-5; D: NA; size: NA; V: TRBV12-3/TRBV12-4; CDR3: CASSFGKNQPQHF; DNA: TGTGCCAGCAGTTTCGGGAAAAATCAGCCCCAGCATTTT
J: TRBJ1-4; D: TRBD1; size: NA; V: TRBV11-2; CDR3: CASSLHQTGEKLFF; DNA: TGTGCCAGCAGCTTACATCAGACAGGGGAAAAACTGTTTTTT
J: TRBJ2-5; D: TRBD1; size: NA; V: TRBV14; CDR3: CASSHAAGGRETQYF; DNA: TGTGCCAGCAGCCACGCGGCAGGGGGCCGTGAGACCCAGTACTTC
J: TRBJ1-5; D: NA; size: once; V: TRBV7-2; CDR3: CASSLEVGLNQPQHF; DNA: TGTGCCAGCAGCTTAGAGGTGGGACTCAATCAGCCCCAGCATTTT
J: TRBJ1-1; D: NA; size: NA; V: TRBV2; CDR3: CASSDPKRIEAFF; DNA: TGTGCCAGCAGTGACCCTAAACGTATTGAAGCTTTCTTT
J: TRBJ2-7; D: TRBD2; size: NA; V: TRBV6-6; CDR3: CASRSPGTSGEGQYF; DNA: TGTGCCAGCAGGTCACCCGGGACTAGCGGGGAGGGGCAGTACTTC
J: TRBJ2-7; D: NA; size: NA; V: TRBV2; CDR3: CASRRQGGAYEQYF; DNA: TGTGCCAGCAGGAGACAGGGAGGCGCCTACGAGCAGTACTTC
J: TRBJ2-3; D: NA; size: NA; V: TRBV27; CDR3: CASSPYLDGTDTQYF; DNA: TGTGCCAGCAGTCCTTACCTAGACGGCACAGATACGCAGTATTTT
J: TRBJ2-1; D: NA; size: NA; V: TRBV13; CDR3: CASSSDGYNEQFF; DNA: TGTGCCAGCAGCTCCGACGGATACAATGAGCAGTTCTTC
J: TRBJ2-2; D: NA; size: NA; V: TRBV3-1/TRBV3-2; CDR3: CASSQGSHAGELFF; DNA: TGTGCCAGCAGCCAAGGTTCCCACGCCGGGGAGCTGTTTTTT
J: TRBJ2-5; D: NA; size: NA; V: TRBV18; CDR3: CASSPGLPGRGETQYF; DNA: TGTGCCAGCTCACCAGGGCTTCCGGGGCGAGGAGAGACCCAGTACTTC
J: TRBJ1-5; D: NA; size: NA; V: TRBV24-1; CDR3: CATSERGDQPQHF; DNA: TGTGCCACCAGTGAAAGGGGGGATCAGCCCCAGCATTTT
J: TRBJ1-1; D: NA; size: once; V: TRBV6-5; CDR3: CASSSGLTEAFF; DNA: TGTGCCAGCAGTTCCGGGCTCACTGAAGCTTTCTTT
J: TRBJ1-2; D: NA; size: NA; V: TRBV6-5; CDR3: CASSYRQAGGYTF; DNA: TGTGCCAGCAGTTACCGACAGGCGGGTGGCTACACCTTC
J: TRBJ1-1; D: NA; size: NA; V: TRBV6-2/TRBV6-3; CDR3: CASSYRASEAFF; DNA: TGTGCCAGCAGTTATAGGGCGTCCGAAGCTTTCTTT
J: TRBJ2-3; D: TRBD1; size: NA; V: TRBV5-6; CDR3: CASQDRDDTQYF; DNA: TGTGCCAGCCAAGACAGGGATGATACGCAGTATTTT
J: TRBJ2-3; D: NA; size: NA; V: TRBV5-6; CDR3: CASSFYGGKPSTDTQYF; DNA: TGTGCCAGCAGCTTCTATGGGGGTAAACCTAGCACAGATACGCAGTATTTT